Following are 22 T cell receptor beta chains from one sample sequenced in a study of shared clonotypes between healthy human individuals. The protocol was immunoSEQ multiplex PCR, while the TCRdb copy is restricted to in-frame clones and leaves out a portion. This table has around 1.9 million clones, around 93% appearing once. Terminally differentiated effector memory CD45RA+ cells were left out of the naive CD8 fraction, which was CD45RO-negative and positively selected for CCR7. Sequenced material: naive CD8+ T cells from PBMCs. These receptors all stem from a man aged 18 to 30 in good health. Some clones in this sample may be carry-over from other donors' samples.

The chain carries TRBV7-2 and TRBJ2-7; D is unclear. Germline V gene data show CDR1 as SGHTA and CDR2 as FQGNSA. V lost 1 base and J 4 bases, leaving 17 bases between the germline ends. The CDR3 totals 16 residues. CDR3 region: CASSLGVGRAEYEQYF. In DNA, the CDR3 is TGTGCCAGCAGCTTAGGGGTTGGCCGGGCGGAATACGAGCAGTACTTC.

This clone appeared once. The chain joins TRBV28 to TRBJ2-2; D might be TRBD1 (5 bases). CDR1 MDHEN and CDR2 SYDVKM come from the germline V gene. This CDR3 has 15 amino acids. Trimming left V 5 bases short and J 6 bases short, with 16 bases between. The CDR3 DNA is TGTGCCAGCAGTCCCACTCCTCCAGGGCCCGGGGAGCTGTTTTTT. Translating it yields CASSPTPPGPGELFF.

The chain employs TRBV13 and TRBJ2-3, with 9 bases matching TRBD2. Germline V gene data show CDR1 as PRHDT and CDR2 as FYEKMQ (reference sequence). The trim removed 2 bases at V and 2 bases at J, leaving 5 bases unmatched. This CDR3 spans 16 amino acids. The CDR3 region is CASSLRLADVTDTQYF. The CDR3 DNA sequence: TGTGCCAGCAGCTTACGACTAGCGGATGTCACAGATACGCAGTATTTT. The complete variable domain, with remaining parts taken from reference TRBV13 and TRBJ2-3, reads AAGVIQSPRHLIKEKRETATLKCYPIPRHDTVYWYQQGPGQDPQFLISFYEKMQSDKGSIPDRFSAQQFSDYHSELNMSSLELGDSALYFCASSLRLADVTDTQYFGPGTRLTVL.

The CDR3 sequence: CATEAYNEQFF. CDR3 DNA: TGTGCCACCGAGGCCTACAATGAGCAGTTCTTC. This rearrangement joins TRBV7-2 to TRBJ2-1; unclear D gene. Germline CDR1 is SGHTA and CDR2 is FQGNSA. V lost 10 bases and J 2 bases, leaving 6 bases between the germline ends. The CDR3 sequence is 11 residues long.

V is TRBV9 and J is TRBJ1-1; D not certain. Deletions cut 0 bases from V and 1 base from J, with 4 bases between. The germline gives CDR1 SGDLS, CDR2 YYNGEE. The CDR3 is 13 amino acids. In DNA, the CDR3 is TGTGCCAGCAGCGTAGTTACGAACACTGAAGCTTTCTTT. Translation gives CASSVVTNTEAFF.

The chain links TRBV6-5 to TRBJ2-3, with TRBD2 matching 10 bases. Germline values: CDR1 MNHEY, CDR2 SVGAGI. CDR3 length equals 15 residues. Trimming took 11 bases from V and 4 from J; bases not matched to a gene: 12. The DNA for the CDR3 is TGTGCCTCCAGGCAAGGACTAGCGGACTCAGATACGCAGTATTTT. Its protein is CASRQGLADSDTQYF.

This clone was detected only once. The rearrangement uses TRBV19 and TRBJ1-1; D remains ambiguous. The V gene's germline CDR1 is LNHDA and CDR2 SQIVND (reference sequence). Trimming shortened V by 10 bases and J by 0 bases, and 6 bases separated the two germline ends. The CDR3 loop spans 11 amino acids. The CDR3 DNA is TGTGCCACTTCACTGAACACTGAAGCTTTCTTT. Protein product: CATSLNTEAFF.

The J gene is TRBJ2-7, the V gene TRBV5-5; tentative D call: TRBD2 (7 bases). V lost 0 bases and J 3 bases, leaving 10 bases between the germline ends. The CDR3 is made up of 14 amino acids. CDR1 and CDR2 from the germline V gene are SGHKS and YYEKEE (reference sequence). CDR3 sequence (DNA): TGTGCCAGCAGCTTGGACAGGGAGGGCTACGAGCAGTACTTC. This sequence encodes CASSLDREGYEQYF.

This clone was recorded once. This chain joins TRBV19 and TRBJ1-1; TRBD1 matches at 8 bases. CDR3 length equals 15 residues. V lost 9 bases, J lost 2 bases, and 11 bases stayed unmatched. Germline CDR1 and CDR2: LNHDA and SQIVND (reference sequence). CDR3 loop: CASQHGQGFNTEAFF. The CDR3 DNA reads TGTGCCAGCCAGCATGGACAGGGATTCAACACTGAAGCTTTCTTT.

The chain joins TRBV27 to TRBJ2-7; D might be TRBD1 or TRBD2, each matching 6 bases. The length of the CDR3 is 16 residues. Trimming shortened V by 6 bases and J by 6 bases, and 24 bases separated the two germline ends. Germline V gene lookup returns CDR1 MNHEY and CDR2 SMNVEV (reference sequence). Here the CDR3 DNA reads TGTGCCAGCAGCCCCCCTTCGGTTTGGGGGGCGCGCGAGCAGTACTTC. Protein product: CASSPPSVWGAREQYF.

This clone was observed once. The chain employs TRBV9 and TRBJ2-5; D may be TRBD1 or TRBD2 (5 bases each). The CDR3 covers 15 residues. The germline V gene has CDR1 SGDLS and CDR2 YYNGEE. V gave up 3 bases and J gave up 1 base, with 13 bases separating them. Written as DNA, the CDR3 is TGTGCCAGCAGCGAGGGGTCGGGGATCCAAGAGACCCAGTACTTC. It translates to CASSEGSGIQETQYF. Full variable domain (missing parts from reference TRBV9 and TRBJ2-5): DSGVTQTPKHLITATGQRVTLRCSPRSGDLSVYWYQQSLDQGLQFLIQYYNGEERAKGNILERFSAQQFPDLHSELNLSSLELGDSALYFCASSEGSGIQETQYFGPGTRLLVL.

V is TRBV4-1 and J is TRBJ1-1; D remains unclear. The CDR3 is 16 amino acids. With 0 bases removed from V and 0 bases from J, the gap between germline ends came to 11 bases. Germline V gene data show CDR1 as MGHRA and CDR2 as YSYEKL. DNA of the CDR3: TGCGCCAGCAGCCAAGATATTCACACAGTGAACACTGAAGCTTTCTTT. It encodes CASSQDIHTVNTEAFF.

V usage is TRBV4-3 and J usage is TRBJ1-5; D is ambiguous. The CDR3 runs 15 residues. Deletions cut 0 bases from V and 1 base from J, with 7 bases between. Germline V CDR1 and CDR2: LGHNA, YSLEER. The CDR3 protein is CASSQDRTSNQPQHF. CDR3 in DNA: TGCGCCAGCAGCCAAGATCGGACCAGCAATCAGCCCCAGCATTTT.

J is TRBJ1-2 and V is TRBV5-1; 8 bases line up with TRBD1. The length of the CDR3 is 17 residues. The germline V gene has CDR1 SGHRS and CDR2 YFSETQ. V lost 1 base to trimming and J lost 6 bases; unmatched junction nucleotides: 14. CDR3 sequence reads: CASSLNARGRNPNGYTF. CDR3 nucleotides: TGCGCCAGCAGCTTGAATGCCAGGGGGCGCAATCCGAATGGCTACACCTTC.

The V and J genes are TRBV15 and TRBJ2-7; perhaps TRBD1 as D (6 bases). The CDR3 length is 14 residues. V lost 8 bases and J 3 bases, leaving 17 bases between the germline ends. Germline V gene lookup returns CDR1 LNHNV and CDR2 YYDKDF (reference sequence). The CDR3 DNA reads TGTGCCACCTCCGGAGACAGGTCTGGCTACGAGCAGTACTTC. It codes for CATSGDRSGYEQYF.

The CDR3 nucleotides read TGTGCCAGTAGTATGCTAGCGGGAGGCAATGAGCAGTTCTTC. It is translated as CASSMLAGGNEQFF. J is TRBJ2-1 and V is TRBV19; TRBD2 matches 11 bases. Germline V CDR1 and CDR2: LNHDA, SQIVND (reference sequence). The CDR3 has 14 amino acids. V was pared by 3 bases and J by 6 bases, with 1 base of the junction left unmatched. The full variable domain, in which reference TRBV19 and TRBJ2-1 provide the parts outside the CDR3, is DGGITQSPKYLFRKEGQNVTLSCEQNLNHDAMYWYRQDPGQGLRLIYYSQIVNDFQKGDIAEGYSVSREKKESFPLTVTSAQKNPTAFYLCASSMLAGGNEQFFGPGTRLTVL.

In this sample, this clone turned up once. V usage is TRBV6-1 and J usage is TRBJ2-7; TRBD1 agrees at 8 bases. Per the germline V gene, CDR1 is MNHNS and CDR2 is SASEGT. The CDR3 length is 18 residues. V trimming: 1 base; J trimming: 3 bases; junction bases outside the gene matches: 14. As DNA, the CDR3 is TGTGCCAGCAGTGAAGATGTGCGGTACACAGGGGGAGACTACGAGCAGTACTTC. It translates to CASSEDVRYTGGDYEQYF.

The V gene is TRBV30, the J gene TRBJ1-2; D gene uncertain. This CDR3 is built from 12 residues. CDR1 GTSNPN and CDR2 SVGIG come from the germline V gene (reference sequence). The ends were cut back, 3 bases at V and 6 bases at J, with 11 bases in the middle. In nucleotides, the CDR3 is TGTGCCTGGAGCGTAGGCAGCCATGGCTACACCTTC. Amino acids: CAWSVGSHGYTF.

The chain has TRBV11-2 and TRBJ2-1; maybe TRBD2 (6 bases). Trimming stripped 2 bases from V and 8 bases from J, with 19 bases between. CDR1 and CDR2 (germline): SGHAT, FQNNGV. This CDR3 contains 16 residues. The CDR3 DNA sequence: TGTGCCAGCAGCTTACTCGGGCCTTTGGGGGAGGATGAGCAGTTCTTC. This encodes CASSLLGPLGEDEQFF.

The chain employs TRBV10-2 and TRBJ2-4; 7 nucleotides agree with TRBD2. Germline assignment: CDR1 WSHSY and CDR2 SAAADI. CDR3 length: 15 amino acids. The V segment lost 8 bases and the J segment 2 bases; nucleotides outside the gene matches: 9. CDR3 loop: CASSGLGRTKNIQYF. In DNA, the CDR3 is TGCGCCAGCTCAGGACTAGGTCGAACCAAAAACATTCAGTACTTC.

The chain carries TRBV27 and TRBJ1-5, with a weak D call TRBD1 (6 bases). This CDR3 comprises 14 residues. In germline, CDR1 is MNHEY, CDR2 SMNVEV (reference sequence). V lost 8 bases and J lost 2, with 13 bases in between. CDR3 sequence (DNA): TGTGCCAGCGGACCTGCAGGGGGCAATCAGCCCCAGCATTTT. Its translation: CASGPAGGNQPQHF.

The CDR3 DNA is TGTGCCAGCAGTCCAGACGGGGGAAACAACGAGCAGTACTTC. Residues: CASSPDGGNNEQYF. The V gene is TRBV25-1, the J gene TRBJ2-7; a possible D gene is TRBD2 (6 bases). V was shortened by 5 bases and J by 5 bases, with 16 bases between the two germline ends. The germline CDR1 and CDR2 sequences are MGHDK and SYGVNS. This CDR3 contains 14 residues.